Given below is one T cell receptor (beta chain) in context. The record originates from a study of cytomegalovirus exposure and HLA in healthy donors. PCR used 60 Vbeta primers and 13 Jbeta primers. The method was immunoSEQ multiplex PCR; TCRdb's version includes in-frame clones alone and lacks a portion of them. This table has some 120,000 clones, around 78% appearing once. Trimming removed 9 bases from V and 2 bases from J, with 22 bases in between. Germline V CDR1 and CDR2: LNHDA, SQIVND (reference sequence). The CDR3 sequence is 16 residues long. The specimen was PBMCs. The receptor's source is a woman aged 40-49 years in good health and CMV-seronegative. V usage is TRBV19 and J usage is TRBJ1-1; D possibly corresponds to TRBD1 (5 bases). The CDR3 sequence: CASGGWYSTANTEAFF. For the CDR3, the DNA is TGTGCCAGCGGGGGATGGTACAGTACGGCTAACACTGAAGCTTTCTTT.